These 7 T cell receptor beta chains were sequenced from one sample in a study of shared clonotypes between healthy human individuals (dated by TCRdb to 2020 to 2021). Library preparation used the immunoSEQ multiplex PCR assay. This immuneACCESS table, as held by TCRdb, lists in-frame sequences with V and J called but not all clones. Of the missing ones, under half trace to an unresolved V gene in checked studies; the others have no known cause. The sample table holds around 2,000,000 clones, of which 90% to 95% were seen once. The top ten clones comprise under 0.15% of the sample. Sequenced material: naive CD4+ T cells sorted from blood. What this sample's cell subset or site label stands for: CD45RA+ positively selected. Source of these receptors: a man between 18 and 35 years old in good health.

The chain recombines TRBV7-9 with TRBJ2-7; D may be TRBD2 (6 bases). The CDR3 length is 17 residues. The germline V gene has CDR1 SEHNR and CDR2 FQNEAQ (reference sequence). Trimming pared 5 bases from V and 0 bases from J, leaving 20 bases between. The DNA of the CDR3 is TGTGCCAGCAGCCTGGGAACCGGGACTCCACGCTCCTACGAGCAGTACTTC. Its translation is CASSLGTGTPRSYEQYF.

V gene TRBV7-9 combines with J gene TRBJ2-7, with TRBD1 matching over 10 bases. Germline CDR1 SEHNR, CDR2 FQNEAQ (reference sequence). V dropped 5 bases and J dropped 5; count of bases not matched to a gene: 12. The CDR3 loop spans 16 amino acids. Here the CDR3 reads CASSPGAGTGVHEQYF. The CDR3 DNA follows: TGTGCCAGCAGCCCGGGGGCCGGGACAGGGGTGCACGAGCAGTACTTC.

The rearrangement uses TRBV7-9 and TRBJ1-6; D gene ambiguous. This CDR3 region has 15 residues. Per germline, CDR1 SEHNR and CDR2 FQNEAQ (reference sequence). Trimming cost V 5 bases and J 6 bases, with 14 bases left between them. The CDR3 nucleotides are TGTGCCAGCAGCGATGTAGTGGGCTTTAATTCACCCCTCCACTTT. Protein product: CASSDVVGFNSPLHF.

This rearrangement joins TRBV28 to TRBJ2-7, with TRBD1 identical over 10 bases. The CDR3 spans 15 residues. Germline V gives CDR1 MDHEN, CDR2 SYDVKM. V shed 4 bases and J 1 base; nucleotides not matched to a gene: 4. The CDR3 DNA reads TGTGCCAGCAGTTGGGACAGGGGATATTCCTACGAGCAGTACTTC. Its translation is CASSWDRGYSYEQYF.

The rearrangement joins TRBV18 to TRBJ1-4; D possibly corresponds to TRBD1 (5 bases). From germline, CDR1 is KGHSH and CDR2 LQKENI. The CDR3 is 14 amino acids. Trimming took 3 bases from V and 8 from J, leaving 13 bases between them. The CDR3: CASSPAQGGEKLFF. The CDR3 DNA is TGTGCCAGCTCACCCGCCCAGGGAGGGGAAAAACTGTTTTTT. The whole variable domain, filled in from reference TRBV18 and TRBJ1-4, reads NAGVMQNPRHLVRRRGQEARLRCSPMKGHSHVYWYRQLPEEGLKFMVYLQKENIIDESGMPKERFSAEFPKEGPSILRIQQVVRGDSAAYFCASSPAQGGEKLFFGSGTQLSVL.

This chain joins TRBV4-3 and TRBJ2-5; 8 nucleotides agree with TRBD2. Germline V gene sequence: CDR1 LGHNA, CDR2 YSLEER. The CDR3 runs 14 residues. Trimming at V came to 6 bases and at J to 4 bases, leaving 7 bases not matched to a gene. CDR3 amino acids: CASSGQRGRETQYF. The CDR3 bases are TGCGCCAGCAGTGGACAGCGGGGGCGAGAGACCCAGTACTTC.

The V and J genes are TRBV15 and TRBJ2-2, with 7 bases identical to TRBD2. The trim removed 5 bases at V and 4 bases at J, leaving 4 bases unmatched. Germline assignment: CDR1 LNHNV and CDR2 YYDKDF (reference sequence). This CDR3 comprises 14 residues. The DNA for the CDR3 is TGTGCCACCAGCGTTGCGGGAGCCACCGGGGAGCTGTTTTTT. As protein: CATSVAGATGELFF.